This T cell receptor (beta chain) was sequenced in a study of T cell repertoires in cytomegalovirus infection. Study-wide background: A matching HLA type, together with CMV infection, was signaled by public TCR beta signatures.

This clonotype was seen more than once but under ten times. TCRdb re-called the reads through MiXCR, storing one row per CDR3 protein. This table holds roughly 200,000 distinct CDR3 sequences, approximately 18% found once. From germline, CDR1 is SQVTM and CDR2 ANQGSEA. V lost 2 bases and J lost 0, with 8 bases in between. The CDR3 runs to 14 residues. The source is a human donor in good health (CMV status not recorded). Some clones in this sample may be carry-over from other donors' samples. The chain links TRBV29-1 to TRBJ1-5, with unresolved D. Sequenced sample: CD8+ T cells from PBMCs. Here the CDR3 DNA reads TGCAGCGTTGAAATCCCCAATAGCAATCAGCCCCAGCATTTT. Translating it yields CSVEIPNSNQPQHF.